This T cell receptor (beta chain) comes out of a study of blood T cell repertoires in COVID-19. Germline CDR1 is KGHSH and CDR2 is LQKENI. Trimming stripped 1 base from V and 3 bases from J, with 6 bases between. The length of the CDR3 is 13 residues. The repertoire was sequenced with immunoSEQ multiplex PCR; TCRdb's copy has only in-frame clones and lacks some. The sample lists some 200,000 clones, around 82% occurring once. The sequencing input was PBMCs or T cells enriched from blood (not recorded which). This TCR was sampled from a man aged 35 to 55 who had recovered from COVID-19. The V gene is TRBV18, the J gene TRBJ1-1, with no clear D. CDR3 in amino acids: CASSPLSHTEAFF. CDR3 in DNA: TGTGCCAGCTCACCACTTAGCCACACTGAAGCTTTCTTT.